The sequence of this T cell receptor beta chain was determined in a study of blood T cell repertoires in COVID-19. Original processing notes: Scientists estimated how many nucleated cells there were by amplifying reference gene primers. Method: immunoSEQ multiplex PCR; TCRdb's copy keeps in-frame clones and lacks some. V and J calls and clone size follow that table, whereas D and trimming were derived from the DNA. This table holds some 160,000 clones, 80% found once. Only a few counts were recorded for this clone. Trimming took 5 bases from V and 0 from J; bases not matched to a gene: 1. CDR3 length: 14 residues. Germline-derived CDR1 and CDR2 are SGHTA and FQGNSA.

Material: peripheral blood. The chain joins TRBV7-2 to TRBJ2-1; 7 bases line up with TRBD1. This clonotype was obtained from a man aged 65 to 85 with active or convalescent COVID-19. The CDR3 nucleotides are TGTGCCAGCAGCCCAGGGGGCTCCTACAATGAGCAGTTCTTC. Protein product: CASSPGGSYNEQFF.